Following are 14 T cell receptor beta chains from one sample sequenced in a study of blood T cell repertoires in COVID-19. Method: immunoSEQ multiplex PCR; TCRdb's copy keeps in-frame clones and lacks some. The data show around 52,000 clones, 65% to 85% seen once. The sample comprised peripheral blood. These TCRs come from a human donor in a cohort sampled during active COVID-19.

This clone appeared once. The J gene is TRBJ1-4, the V gene TRBV6-6; D gene ambiguous. CDR1 and CDR2 (germline): MNHNY, SVGAGI (reference sequence). This CDR3 spans 14 amino acids. V was clipped by 2 bases and J by 10 bases, with 14 bases between them. As DNA, the CDR3 is TGTGCCAGCAGTTACACCGGGTTATACGGAAAACTGTTTTTT. It translates to CASSYTGLYGKLFF.

V gene TRBV6-6 combines with J gene TRBJ1-6; D gene ambiguous. The CDR3 is 14 residues long. The germline CDR1 and CDR2 sequences are MNHNY and SVGAGI (reference sequence). Trimming took off 2 bases at V and 10 bases at J, with 12 bases between the two ends. CDR3 sequence (DNA): TGTGCCAGCAGTTACGAGCCCCGGGAGTCACCCCTCCACTTT. Its translation is CASSYEPRESPLHF.

The chain links TRBV7-9 to TRBJ2-3; TRBD2 aligns across 11 bases. Trimming took 3 bases from V and 5 from J; bases not matched to a gene: 7. The CDR3 extends over 16 amino acids. CDR1 SEHNR and CDR2 FQNEAQ come from the germline V gene (reference sequence). The CDR3 reads CASSLRVGTSGDTQYF. Here the CDR3 DNA reads TGTGCCAGCAGCTTGCGAGTCGGGACTAGCGGAGATACGCAGTATTTT.

This chain links TRBV5-1 with TRBJ2-1; D may be TRBD2 (6 bases). Germline loops: CDR1 SGHRS, CDR2 YFSETQ. Trimming stripped 3 bases from V and 10 bases from J, with 14 bases between. The CDR3 spans 13 residues. The CDR3 sequence: CASSWDWPVEQFF. CDR3 nucleotide sequence: TGCGCCAGCAGCTGGGACTGGCCTGTGGAGCAGTTCTTC. Filled out from reference TRBV5-1 and TRBJ2-1, the complete variable domain reads KAGVTQTPRYLIKTRGQQVTLSCSPISGHRSVSWYQQTPGQGLQFLFEYFSETQRNKGNFPGRFSGRQFSNSRSEMNVSTLELGDSALYLCASSWDWPVEQFFGPGTRLTVL.

The chain is built from TRBV5-1 and TRBJ2-1; 9 bases line up with TRBD1. V shed 4 bases and J 5 bases; nucleotides not matched to a gene: 10. The CDR3 covers 16 residues. CDR1 is SGHRS and CDR2 is YFSETQ in the germline V gene. The CDR3 nucleotides are TGCGCCAGCAGCCTACTACCGGGACAGGGTAACAATGAGCAGTTCTTC. Protein sequence: CASSLLPGQGNNEQFF.

V is TRBV5-1 and J is TRBJ1-4; TRBD1 might be the D (6 bases). This CDR3 region has 15 residues. Per germline, CDR1 SGHRS and CDR2 YFSETQ. Trimming pared 0 bases from V and 8 bases from J, leaving 14 bases between. The CDR3, as DNA: TGCGCCAGCAGCTTGGCAGATACAGGGATCGAAAAACTGTTTTTT. Translated, it gives CASSLADTGIEKLFF.

V gene TRBV6-4 combines with J gene TRBJ2-3; D remains unclear. Germline-derived CDR1 and CDR2 are MRHNA and SNTAGT. V was shortened by 3 bases and J by 4 bases, with 11 bases between the two germline ends. The CDR3 is made up of 14 amino acids. CDR3 sequence reads: CASSETTLADTQYF. The DNA for the CDR3 is TGTGCCAGCAGTGAAACCACTCTGGCAGATACGCAGTATTTT.

This rearrangement joins TRBV29-1 to TRBJ1-4; the D is unclear. The V gene's germline CDR1 is SQVTM and CDR2 ANQGSEA. The V end lost 7 bases, the J end lost 6 bases, and 9 bases lay between the germline ends. This CDR3 comprises 11 residues. DNA of the CDR3: TGCAGCGGCGTCTTTGATGAAAAACTGTTTTTT. Amino acids: CSGVFDEKLFF.

The gene calls are TRBV27 and TRBJ1-2, with D possibly TRBD1 on 6 matching bases. Looked up from germline, CDR1 is MNHEY and CDR2 is SMNVEV (reference sequence). V lost 3 bases, J lost 3 bases, and 11 bases lay in between. The CDR3 has 14 residues. Here the CDR3 reads CASSFGGQDYGYTF. The DNA for the CDR3 is TGTGCCAGCAGTTTCGGGGGGCAGGACTATGGCTACACCTTC.

This rearrangement joins TRBV10-3 to TRBJ2-3, with D possibly being TRBD1 (6 bases). V lost 10 bases to trimming and J lost 4 bases, with 15 bases between them. The germline V gene encodes CDR1 ENHRY and CDR2 SYGVKD. This CDR3 has 13 amino acids. In nucleotides, the CDR3 is TGTGCCACCGAGGGAACAGGGTCAGATACGCAGTATTTT. The encoded protein is CATEGTGSDTQYF.

This clone appeared once. V is TRBV18 and J is TRBJ2-7; 8 positions match TRBD2. V was pared by 4 bases and J by 3 bases, with 2 bases of the junction left unmatched. CDR3 size: 13 residues. Germline CDR1 and CDR2: KGHSH and LQKENI. CDR3 loop: CASSLSGGYEQYF. The CDR3 nucleotides read TGTGCCAGCTCACTCAGCGGGGGCTACGAGCAGTACTTC.

The V and J genes are TRBV21-1 and TRBJ2-1; the table's D call TRBD2 went unverified against the DNA. TRBV21-1 corresponds to a pseudogene. This CDR3 region has 15 residues. The CDR3 bases are TGTGCCAGCATCCTACCTGGACTCCTCTACAATGAGCAGTTCTTC. Amino acids: CASILPGLLYNEQFF.

This CDR3 is CASSLRVESYNSPLHF. DNA for the CDR3: TGTGCCAGCAGTTTACGGGTAGAGTCCTATAATTCACCCCTCCACTTT. The chain couples TRBV28 to TRBJ1-6; D is unresolved. The CDR3 contains 16 residues. Trimming removed 2 bases from V and 1 base from J, with 9 bases in between. Germline CDR1 and CDR2: MDHEN and SYDVKM. Complete variable domain (other parts from reference TRBV28 and TRBJ1-6): DVKVTQSSRYLVKRTGEKVFLECVQDMDHENMFWYRQDPGLGLRLIYFSYDVKMKEKGDIPEGYSVSREKKERFSLILESASTNQTSMYLCASSLRVESYNSPLHFGNGTRLTVT.

The rearrangement links TRBV7-9 to TRBJ1-2; TRBD1 matches 10 bases. Trimming at V came to 0 bases and at J to 5 bases, leaving 9 bases not matched to a gene. Germline V gene sequence: CDR1 SEHNR, CDR2 FQNEAQ (reference sequence). This CDR3 has 17 amino acids. The CDR3 nucleotides are TGTGCCAGCAGCTTAGCGCCCGGGACAGGGGAGGGATATGGCTACACCTTC. As protein: CASSLAPGTGEGYGYTF. Full variable domain (missing parts from reference TRBV7-9 and TRBJ1-2): DTGVSQNPRHKITKRGQNVTFRCDPISEHNRLYWYRQTLGQGPEFLTYFQNEAQLEKSRLLSDRFSAERPKGSFSTLEIQRTEQGDSAMYLCASSLAPGTGEGYGYTFGSGTRLTVV.